This T cell receptor (beta chain) was obtained from a study of Ad26.COV2.S vaccination and SARS-CoV-2 variants. A few counts support this clone. Germline V lookup: CDR1 SGHTA, CDR2 FQGNSA. The CDR3 is 15 amino acids. Trimming pared 2 bases from V and 1 base from J, leaving 11 bases between. Documented treatment: roughly 19 received Ad26.COV2.S at low or high dose, single or two shots; about 5 received placebo; per-sample allocation not given. After the first vaccine or placebo injection, samples were drawn on day 63. Sequencing used immunoSEQ multiplex PCR; TCRdb keeps in-frame clones, though not all of them. The table includes some 270,000 clones, around 88% detected once.

The starting material was peripheral blood, obtained in a trial of Ad26.COV2.S vaccine versus placebo. This receptor was identified in a person aged 18 to 65 who received the Ad26.COV2.S COVID-19 vaccine or a placebo. The rearrangement links TRBV7-2 to TRBJ1-1; the D gene is possibly TRBD1 (6 bases). The CDR3 reads CASSLLGHRNTEAFF. The CDR3 coding sequence is TGTGCCAGCAGCTTATTGGGACACAGGAACACTGAAGCTTTCTTT.